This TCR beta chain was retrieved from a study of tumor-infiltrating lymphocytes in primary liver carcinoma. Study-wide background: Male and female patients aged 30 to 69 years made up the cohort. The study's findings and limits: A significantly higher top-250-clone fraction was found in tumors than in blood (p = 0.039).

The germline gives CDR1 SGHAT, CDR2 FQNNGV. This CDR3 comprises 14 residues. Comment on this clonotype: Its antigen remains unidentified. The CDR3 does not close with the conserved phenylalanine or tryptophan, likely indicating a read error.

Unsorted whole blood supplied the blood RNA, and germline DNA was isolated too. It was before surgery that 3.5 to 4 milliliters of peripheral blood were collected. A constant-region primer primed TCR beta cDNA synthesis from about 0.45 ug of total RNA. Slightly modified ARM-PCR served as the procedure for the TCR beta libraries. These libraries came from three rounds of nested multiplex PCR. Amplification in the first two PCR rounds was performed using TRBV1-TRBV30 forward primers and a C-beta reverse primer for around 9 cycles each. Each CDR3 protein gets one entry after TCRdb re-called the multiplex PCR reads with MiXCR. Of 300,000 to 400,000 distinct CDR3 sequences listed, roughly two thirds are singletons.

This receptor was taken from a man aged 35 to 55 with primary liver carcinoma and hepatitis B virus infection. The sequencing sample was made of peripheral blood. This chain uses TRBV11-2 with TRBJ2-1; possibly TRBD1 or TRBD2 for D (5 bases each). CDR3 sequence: CTSSLYRLASEQFI. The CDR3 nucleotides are TGTACCAGCAGCTTATACAGGCTAGCTAGTGAGCAGTTCATC.